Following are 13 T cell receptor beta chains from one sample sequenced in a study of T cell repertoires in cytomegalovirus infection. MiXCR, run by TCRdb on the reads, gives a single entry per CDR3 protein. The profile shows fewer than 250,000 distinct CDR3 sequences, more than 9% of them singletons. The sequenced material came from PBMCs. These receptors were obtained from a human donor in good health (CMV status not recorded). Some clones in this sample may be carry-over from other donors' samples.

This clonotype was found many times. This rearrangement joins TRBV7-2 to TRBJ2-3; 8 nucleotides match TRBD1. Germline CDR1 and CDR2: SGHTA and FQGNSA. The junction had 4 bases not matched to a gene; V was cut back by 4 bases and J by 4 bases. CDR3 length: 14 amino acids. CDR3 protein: CASSSPGGADTQYF. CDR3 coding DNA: TGTGCCAGCAGCTCCCCAGGGGGCGCAGATACGCAGTATTTT. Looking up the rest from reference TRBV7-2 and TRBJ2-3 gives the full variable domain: GAGVSQSPSNKVTEKGKDVELRCDPISGHTALYWYRQSLGQGLEFLIYFQGNSAPDKSGLPSDRFSAERTGGSVSTLTIQRTQQEDSAVYLCASSSPGGADTQYFGPGTRLTVL.

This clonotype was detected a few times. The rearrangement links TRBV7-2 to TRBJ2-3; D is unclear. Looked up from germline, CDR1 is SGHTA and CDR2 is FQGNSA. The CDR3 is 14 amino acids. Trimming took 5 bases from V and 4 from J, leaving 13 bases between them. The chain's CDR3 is CASSTPKKADTQYF. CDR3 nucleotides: TGTGCCAGCAGCACCCCCAAGAAGGCAGATACGCAGTATTTT. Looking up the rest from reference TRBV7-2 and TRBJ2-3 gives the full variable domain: GAGVSQSPSNKVTEKGKDVELRCDPISGHTALYWYRQSLGQGLEFLIYFQGNSAPDKSGLPSDRFSAERTGGSVSTLTIQRTQQEDSAVYLCASSTPKKADTQYFGPGTRLTVL.

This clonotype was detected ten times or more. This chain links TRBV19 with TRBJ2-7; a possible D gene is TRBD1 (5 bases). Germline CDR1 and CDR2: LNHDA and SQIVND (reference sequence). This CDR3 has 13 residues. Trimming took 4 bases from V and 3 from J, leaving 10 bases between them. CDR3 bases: TGTGCCAGTAGTAGTGGGGCCCACTACGAGCAGTACTTC. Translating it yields CASSSGAHYEQYF.

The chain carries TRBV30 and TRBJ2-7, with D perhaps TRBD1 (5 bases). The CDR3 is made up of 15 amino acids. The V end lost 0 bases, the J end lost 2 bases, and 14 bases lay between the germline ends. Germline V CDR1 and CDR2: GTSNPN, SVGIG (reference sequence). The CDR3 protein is CAWSVHGARPYEQYF. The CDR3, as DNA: TGTGCCTGGAGTGTACATGGGGCACGGCCCTACGAGCAGTACTTC.

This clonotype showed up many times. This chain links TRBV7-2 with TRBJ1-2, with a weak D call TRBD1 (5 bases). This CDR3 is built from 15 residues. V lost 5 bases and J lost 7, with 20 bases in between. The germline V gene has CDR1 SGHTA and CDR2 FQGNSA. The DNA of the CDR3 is TGTGCCAGCAGCCCCAACAGCAGGGACGAAACTGGCTACACCTTC. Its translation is CASSPNSRDETGYTF.

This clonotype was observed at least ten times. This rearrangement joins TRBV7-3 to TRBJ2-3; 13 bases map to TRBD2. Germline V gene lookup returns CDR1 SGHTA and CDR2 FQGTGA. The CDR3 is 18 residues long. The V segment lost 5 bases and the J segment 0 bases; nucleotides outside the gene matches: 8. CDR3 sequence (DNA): TGTGCCAGCAGCCGCGGGACTAGCGGGACCCATAGCACAGATACGCAGTATTTT. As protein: CASSRGTSGTHSTDTQYF.

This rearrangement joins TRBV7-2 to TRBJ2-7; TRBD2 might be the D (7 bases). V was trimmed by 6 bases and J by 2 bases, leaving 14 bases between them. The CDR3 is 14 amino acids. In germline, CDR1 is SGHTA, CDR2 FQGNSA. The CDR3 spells CASSFPGGAYEQYF. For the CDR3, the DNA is TGTGCCAGCAGTTTTCCGGGGGGCGCCTACGAGCAGTACTTC. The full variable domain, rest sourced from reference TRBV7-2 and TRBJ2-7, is GAGVSQSPSNKVTEKGKDVELRCDPISGHTALYWYRQSLGQGLEFLIYFQGNSAPDKSGLPSDRFSAERTGGSVSTLTIQRTQQEDSAVYLCASSFPGGAYEQYFGPGTRLTVT.

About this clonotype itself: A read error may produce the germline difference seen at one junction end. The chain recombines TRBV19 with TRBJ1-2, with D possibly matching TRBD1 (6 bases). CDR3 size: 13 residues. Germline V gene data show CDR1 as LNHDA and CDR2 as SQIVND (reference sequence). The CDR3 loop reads CASSLRQTGGAQF. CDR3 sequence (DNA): TGTGCCAGTAGTCTTCGACAGACCGGGGGCGCCCAATTC.

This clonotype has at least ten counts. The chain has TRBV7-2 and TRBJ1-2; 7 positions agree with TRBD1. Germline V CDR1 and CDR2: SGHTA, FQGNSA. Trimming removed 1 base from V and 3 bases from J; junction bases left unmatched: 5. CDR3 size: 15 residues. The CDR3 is CASSLVRQGYYGYTF. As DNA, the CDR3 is TGTGCCAGCAGCTTAGTTAGACAGGGCTACTATGGCTACACCTTC.

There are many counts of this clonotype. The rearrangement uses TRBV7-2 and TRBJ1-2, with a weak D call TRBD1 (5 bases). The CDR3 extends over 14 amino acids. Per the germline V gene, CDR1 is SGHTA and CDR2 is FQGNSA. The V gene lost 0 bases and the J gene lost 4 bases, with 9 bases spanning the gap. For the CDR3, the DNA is TGTGCCAGCAGCTTAGCTAGCCAGGGCTATGGCTACACCTTC. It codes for CASSLASQGYGYTF.

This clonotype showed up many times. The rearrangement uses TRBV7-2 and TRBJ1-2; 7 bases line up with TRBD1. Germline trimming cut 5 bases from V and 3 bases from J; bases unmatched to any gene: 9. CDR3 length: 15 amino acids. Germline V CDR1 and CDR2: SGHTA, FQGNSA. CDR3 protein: CASSHREGAYYGYTF. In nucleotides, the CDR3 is TGTGCCAGCAGCCACCGTGAGGGGGCTTACTATGGCTACACCTTC.

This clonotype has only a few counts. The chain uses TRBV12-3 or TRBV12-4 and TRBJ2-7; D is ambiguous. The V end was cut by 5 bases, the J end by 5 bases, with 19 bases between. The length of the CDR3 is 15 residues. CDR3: CASSLLVPPTHEQYF. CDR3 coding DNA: TGTGCCAGCAGTCTCCTCGTCCCCCCTACCCACGAGCAGTACTTC.

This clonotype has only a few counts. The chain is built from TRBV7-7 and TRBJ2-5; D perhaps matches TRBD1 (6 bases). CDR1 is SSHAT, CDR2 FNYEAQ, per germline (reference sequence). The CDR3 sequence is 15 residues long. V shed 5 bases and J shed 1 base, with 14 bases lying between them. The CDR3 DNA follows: TGTGCCAGCAGCCAAGGAGGACAGATCCAAGAGACCCAGTACTTC. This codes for CASSQGGQIQETQYF.